These 6 T cell receptor beta chains came from one sample sequenced in a study of radiation and T cells in renal cell carcinoma (dated by TCRdb to between 2020 and 2021). This specimen's time point label, per the study, means: blood 2 weeks post-SBRT. This specimen's treatment or condition label, per the study, means: 15 Gy SBRT to primary tumor, nephrectomy 4 weeks later. The library was made by the immunoSEQ multiplex PCR assay. The immuneACCESS repertoire file appears here via TCRdb, limited to in-frame rearrangements. These files lack a portion of the clones; in checked studies, under half of the deficit traces to unresolved V genes, and the cause of the others is not known. The sample includes about 130,000 clones, with roughly four fifths observed a single time. Roughly 6.2% of the sample is taken by the ten largest. The sample consisted of blood, taken from a patient whose treatment included radiotherapy and nephrectomy. The receptors originated from a man over 45 with renal cell carcinoma.

The gene calls are TRBV6-5 and TRBJ1-5; D unclear. CDR1 is MNHEY, CDR2 SVGAGI, per germline. Between the trimmed V and J ends, which lost 7 bases and 0 bases, there was a span of 10 bases. The length of the CDR3 is 14 residues. The CDR3 region is CASMQVLSNQPQHF. The CDR3 DNA is TGTGCCAGCATGCAGGTCCTTAGCAATCAGCCCCAGCATTTT.

The chain carries TRBV15 and TRBJ1-5; possible D gene TRBD1, 5 bases. Per germline, CDR1 LNHNV and CDR2 YYDKDF (reference sequence). V was clipped by 5 bases and J by 7 bases, with 12 bases between them. This CDR3 comprises 13 residues. In DNA, the CDR3 is TGTGCCACCAGCGGCCGCGGGGGGCAGCCCCAGCATTTT. Translation: CATSGRGGQPQHF.

This clone was detected a few times. The rearrangement links TRBV4-1 to TRBJ1-4, with D perhaps TRBD1 (6 bases). V lost 3 bases and J 10 bases, leaving 12 bases between the germline ends. The CDR3 spans 13 residues. The V gene's germline CDR1 is MGHRA and CDR2 YSYEKL. CDR3 in DNA: TGCGCCAGCAGCCAGTTACAGGGAGGAAAACTGTTTTTT. Translation gives CASSQLQGGKLFF.

This chain uses TRBV25-1 with TRBJ2-5, with D perhaps matching TRBD2 (5 bases). The V gene lost 5 bases and the J gene lost 7 bases, with 11 bases spanning the gap. Looked up from germline, CDR1 is MGHDK and CDR2 is SYGVNS. The CDR3 is 12 residues long. CDR3 residues: CASSPAGGTQYF. The CDR3 DNA reads TGTGCCAGCAGTCCCGCCGGAGGGACCCAGTACTTC.

In this sample, this clone turned up once. CDR3 in DNA: TGCGCCAGCAGTGTGAGGATCGGGGAGCTGTTTTTT. Protein product: CASSVRIGELFF. The V and J genes are TRBV10-1 and TRBJ2-2; D unresolved. From germline, CDR1 is WNHNN and CDR2 SYGVQD (reference sequence). CDR3 length equals 12 residues. V was cut by 4 bases and J by 7 bases, with 7 bases left in between.

This clone was detected a few times. This sequence joins TRBV9 and TRBJ1-4, with D hard to call. Germline V CDR1 and CDR2: SGDLS, YYNGEE. V was shortened by 0 bases and J by 7 bases, with 7 bases between the two germline ends. The CDR3 covers 13 residues. The CDR3 DNA is TGTGCCAGCAGCGTAGATTTTGGTGAAAAACTGTTTTTT. It yields the protein CASSVDFGEKLFF.